The 27 T cell receptor beta chains reported below all come from one sample, sequenced in a study of blood T cell repertoires in COVID-19. TCRdb's table, derived via immunoSEQ multiplex PCR, lists solely in-frame clones and lacks some. Seen here are just over 60,000 clones, roughly 80% observed once, and the top ten hold around 20%. The sample comprised peripheral blood. The receptors originated from a woman of 80 years or more with active or convalescent COVID-19.

The chain couples TRBV5-1 to TRBJ2-5, with D maybe TRBD1 (6 bases). Germline-derived CDR1 and CDR2 are SGHRS and YFSETQ. Trimming left V 4 bases short and J 1 base short, with 11 bases between. CDR3 length: 14 residues. As DNA, the CDR3 is TGCGCCAGCAGCCTACAGGGTGGCCAAGAGACCCAGTACTTC. It encodes CASSLQGGQETQYF.

V gene TRBV7-6 combines with J gene TRBJ1-3; 10 bases are shared with TRBD1. The CDR3 has 14 amino acids. The trim removed 6 bases at V and 7 bases at J, leaving 6 bases unmatched. Germline loops: CDR1 SGHVS, CDR2 FNYEAQ. CDR3 region: CASSAPGQGNTIYF. The CDR3 region has the DNA TGTGCCAGCAGTGCCCCGGGACAGGGGAACACCATATATTTT.

V and J are TRBV6-5 and TRBJ1-4; 7 nucleotides line up with TRBD1. Germline trimming cut 5 bases from V and 8 bases from J; bases unmatched to any gene: 8. CDR1 and CDR2 (germline): MNHEY, SVGAGI. There are 14 residues in the CDR3. CDR3 sequence (DNA): TGTGCCAGCAGTAGACAGGGAGTGGACGAAAAACTGTTTTTT. As protein: CASSRQGVDEKLFF.

The rearrangement joins TRBV6-5 to TRBJ1-2; 7 positions agree with TRBD1. The ends lost 6 bases at V and 7 bases at J; junction bases unmatched: 5. In germline, CDR1 is MNHEY, CDR2 SVGAGI. The CDR3 consists of 12 residues. CDR3 coding DNA: TGTGCCAGCAGAACGAGGGGGCTTGGCTACACCTTC. Translating gives CASRTRGLGYTF.

V is TRBV19 and J is TRBJ1-5, with D tentatively TRBD1 (6 bases). The V gene's germline CDR1 is LNHDA and CDR2 SQIVND (reference sequence). This CDR3 comprises 15 residues. Trimming pared 3 bases from V and 3 bases from J, leaving 12 bases between. The CDR3 spells CASSMRGGNNQPQHF. CDR3 bases: TGTGCCAGTAGTATGAGAGGGGGAAACAATCAGCCCCAGCATTTT. Complete variable domain (other parts from reference TRBV19 and TRBJ1-5): DGGITQSPKYLFRKEGQNVTLSCEQNLNHDAMYWYRQDPGQGLRLIYYSQIVNDFQKGDIAEGYSVSREKKESFPLTVTSAQKNPTAFYLCASSMRGGNNQPQHFGDGTRLSIL.

Here the CDR3 reads CASSLARGAYTGELFF. CDR3 DNA sequence: TGTGCCAGCAGCTTAGCCCGGGGGGCTTACACCGGGGAGCTGTTTTTT. The J gene is TRBJ2-2, the V gene TRBV7-2, with D perhaps TRBD2 (7 bases). The CDR3 covers 16 residues. V lost 0 bases to trimming and J lost 3 bases, with 11 bases between them. Germline values: CDR1 SGHTA, CDR2 FQGNSA.

The chain couples TRBV5-5 to TRBJ1-5; TRBD1 is a possible D gene (6 bases). In germline, CDR1 is SGHKS, CDR2 YYEKEE (reference sequence). V lost 1 base to trimming and J lost 7 bases, with 12 bases between them. This CDR3 is built from 14 residues. The CDR3 coding sequence is TGTGCCAGCAGCTTGCAGGGGCAGGGGCAGCCCCAGCATTTT. This gives the protein CASSLQGQGQPQHF.

This chain connects TRBV7-9 to TRBJ1-3; 7 bases align to TRBD1. This CDR3 contains 13 residues. Germline lookup yields CDR1 SEHNR and CDR2 FQNEAQ (reference sequence). V shed 4 bases, J shed 9 bases, and the junction held 6 bases outside the gene matches. The CDR3 DNA sequence: TGTGCCAGCAGCTGGGACAGAGGGAGCACCATATATTTT. Its translation: CASSWDRGSTIYF.

V is TRBV10-3 and J is TRBJ2-3; the D gene is possibly TRBD1 (6 bases). The CDR3 extends over 16 amino acids. Germline V gene data show CDR1 as ENHRY and CDR2 as SYGVKD. The germline V and J ends were trimmed by 6 bases and 2 bases, with 18 bases remaining between them. The chain's CDR3 is CAISRTDRPLTDTQYF. For the CDR3, the DNA is TGTGCCATCAGCAGAACCGACAGGCCCCTCACAGATACGCAGTATTTT.

The chain is built from TRBV7-8 and TRBJ2-3; TRBD2 aligns across 9 bases. The V gene end was trimmed by 4 bases and the J gene end by 2 bases; junction bases not matched to a gene: 7. Germline CDR1 SGHVS, CDR2 FQNEAQ. This CDR3 is built from 16 residues. Here the CDR3 DNA reads TGTGCCAGCAGCTACACTAGACTAGCGGACACAGATACGCAGTATTTT. Its translation: CASSYTRLADTDTQYF.

The chain's CDR3 is CASSQMAGAGNTIYF. The CDR3 bases are TGCGCCAGCAGCCAAATGGCGGGAGCAGGAAACACCATATATTTT. The chain carries TRBV5-1 and TRBJ1-3, with D uncertain. Deletions cut 4 bases from V and 4 bases from J, with 15 bases between. Germline CDR1 reads SGHRS; CDR2 reads YFSETQ. This CDR3 region has 15 residues.

Notes on this clone: Other nucleotide sequences from this sample produce the same CDR3. The rearrangement joins TRBV15 to TRBJ1-1, with TRBD1 matching 7 bases. Germline V lookup: CDR1 LNHNV, CDR2 YYDKDF (reference sequence). V shed 9 bases, J shed 3 bases, and the junction held 10 bases outside the gene matches. The CDR3 has 14 amino acids. The DNA for the CDR3 is TGTGCCACTAGCGCTCTGACAGGGTACACTGAAGCTTTCTTT. It specifies CATSALTGYTEAFF. Full variable domain (outside the CDR3, taken from reference TRBV15 and TRBJ1-1): DAMVIQNPRYQVTQFGKPVTLSCSQTLNHNVMYWYQQKSSQAPKLLFHYYDKDFNNEADTPDNFQSRRPNTSFCFLDIRSPGLGDTAMYLCATSALTGYTEAFFGQGTRLTVV.

This chain joins TRBV4-1 and TRBJ2-1, with TRBD2 matching 11 bases. J gave up 6 bases and V 2 bases, and 9 bases lay outside the gene matches. The CDR3 spans 17 residues. Germline CDR1 MGHRA, CDR2 YSYEKL. The CDR3 region has the DNA TGCGCCAGCAGCCAATTCTCGAGGACTAGCGGGTTCAATGAGCAGTTCTTC. Protein product: CASSQFSRTSGFNEQFF.

As DNA, the CDR3 is TGTGCCAGCAGGCTGACTAGCGGGGGCTACGAGCAGTACTTC. Its protein is CASRLTSGGYEQYF. This rearrangement joins TRBV2 to TRBJ2-7; 12 bases agree with TRBD2. The V gene end was trimmed by 6 bases and the J gene end by 3 bases; junction bases not matched to a gene: 3. Germline lookup yields CDR1 SNHLY and CDR2 FYNNEI. The CDR3 has 14 amino acids.

The chain carries TRBV2 and TRBJ1-4; tentatively, D is TRBD1 (5 bases). The CDR3 is 14 residues long. Germline V gives CDR1 SNHLY, CDR2 FYNNEI. Trimming took 5 bases from V and 8 from J, leaving 15 bases between them. For the CDR3, the DNA is TGTGCCAGCAGTCGCTCGGGGGTCGAAGAAAAACTGTTTTTT. Its protein is CASSRSGVEEKLFF. The full variable domain, rest sourced from reference TRBV2 and TRBJ1-4, is EPEVTQTPSHQVTQMGQEVILRCVPISNHLYFYWYRQILGQKVEFLVSFYNNEISEKSEIFDDQFSVERPDGSNFTLKIRSTKLEDSAMYFCASSRSGVEEKLFFGSGTQLSVL.

The gene calls are TRBV7-9 and TRBJ1-2; D is unclear. CDR1 and CDR2 from the germline V gene are SEHNR and FQNEAQ (reference sequence). The length of the CDR3 is 13 residues. Trimming stripped 7 bases from V and 4 bases from J, with 13 bases between. This chain's CDR3 is CASTFPAGYGYTF. CDR3 sequence (DNA): TGTGCCAGCACCTTCCCGGCGGGCTATGGCTACACCTTC. Variable domain in full (rest from reference TRBV7-9 and TRBJ1-2): DTGVSQNPRHKITKRGQNVTFRCDPISEHNRLYWYRQTLGQGPEFLTYFQNEAQLEKSRLLSDRFSAERPKGSFSTLEIQRTEQGDSAMYLCASTFPAGYGYTFGSGTRLTVV.

This chain connects TRBV2 to TRBJ2-3; no clear D gene. From germline, CDR1 is SNHLY and CDR2 FYNNEI. The CDR3 runs to 14 residues. Trimming left V 7 bases short and J 1 base short, with 12 bases between. The CDR3 DNA is TGTGCCAGCACCCCTCGCGGTCGCACAGATACGCAGTATTTT. Its protein is CASTPRGRTDTQYF. The whole variable domain, remainder taken from reference TRBV2 and TRBJ2-3, is EPEVTQTPSHQVTQMGQEVILRCVPISNHLYFYWYRQILGQKVEFLVSFYNNEISEKSEIFDDQFSVERPDGSNFTLKIRSTKLEDSAMYFCASTPRGRTDTQYFGPGTRLTVL.

This rearrangement joins TRBV30 to TRBJ2-5; 13 bases line up with TRBD2. Germline CDR1 is GTSNPN and CDR2 is SVGIG (reference sequence). CDR3 length: 16 residues. With 3 bases clipped from V and 5 bases from J, the junction kept 9 bases outside the gene matches. CDR3 nucleotide sequence: TGTGCCTGGAGACCAAGACTAGCGGGGGGCAAGGAGACCCAGTACTTC. The encoded protein is CAWRPRLAGGKETQYF.

The chain links TRBV5-4 to TRBJ2-1; D gene ambiguous. The CDR3 runs to 15 residues. The V gene lost 3 bases and the J gene lost 4 bases, with 14 bases spanning the gap. Germline assignment: CDR1 SGHNT and CDR2 YYREEE (reference sequence). This chain's CDR3 is CASSSETGGYNEQFF. The CDR3, as DNA: TGTGCCAGCAGCTCTGAAACTGGCGGTTACAATGAGCAGTTCTTC.

The chain carries TRBV6-5 and TRBJ1-5; D possibly corresponds to TRBD1 (5 bases). V gave up 7 bases and J gave up 0 bases, with 13 bases separating them. The germline V gene encodes CDR1 MNHEY and CDR2 SVGAGI. This CDR3 has 15 amino acids. The CDR3 protein is CASTWGGYSNQPQHF. CDR3 nucleotides: TGTGCCAGCACCTGGGGCGGATATAGCAATCAGCCCCAGCATTTT.

This sequence joins TRBV5-1 and TRBJ2-1; the D is unclear. V was trimmed by 5 bases and J by 4 bases, leaving 19 bases between them. This CDR3 region has 16 residues. Germline V lookup: CDR1 SGHRS, CDR2 YFSETQ. DNA of the CDR3: TGCGCCAGCAGTACCTACCCGGCGGTGGAGTACAATGAGCAGTTCTTC. Its translation: CASSTYPAVEYNEQFF.

The V and J genes are TRBV5-1 and TRBJ1-4, with no clear D. Trimming shortened V by 1 base and J by 7 bases, and 14 bases separated the two germline ends. There are 15 residues in the CDR3. Germline assignment: CDR1 SGHRS and CDR2 YFSETQ. For the CDR3, the DNA is TGCGCCAGCAGCTTGTATGATACTCGAAGTGAAAAACTGTTTTTT. Translated: CASSLYDTRSEKLFF. The full variable domain, its missing parts supplied by reference TRBV5-1 and TRBJ1-4, is KAGVTQTPRYLIKTRGQQVTLSCSPISGHRSVSWYQQTPGQGLQFLFEYFSETQRNKGNFPGRFSGRQFSNSRSEMNVSTLELGDSALYLCASSLYDTRSEKLFFGSGTQLSVL.

The rearrangement links TRBV3-1 (or the pseudogene TRBV3-2) to TRBJ2-7; 8 nucleotides agree with TRBD1. V was clipped by 4 bases and J by 1 base; unmatched bases: 6. The CDR3 runs to 15 residues. From germline, CDR1 is LGHDT and CDR2 YNNKEL (reference sequence). CDR3 coding DNA: TGTGCCAGCAGCCCAGACAGGGGACGGTCCTACGAGCAGTACTTC. Translating gives CASSPDRGRSYEQYF.

The chain combines TRBV5-6 with TRBJ1-2, with 8 bases fitting TRBD1. Germline V CDR1 and CDR2: SGHDT, YYEEEE. Losses at the gene ends were 0 bases for V and 8 bases for J; bases not matched to a gene: 6. The CDR3 runs to 14 residues. The CDR3 is CASSLGAGGRGYTF. The CDR3 DNA sequence: TGTGCCAGCAGCTTGGGGGCAGGGGGCCGGGGCTACACCTTC.

This chain connects TRBV7-9 to TRBJ1-5; tentatively, D is TRBD1 (5 bases). The CDR3 consists of 17 residues. Looked up from germline, CDR1 is SEHNR and CDR2 is FQNEAQ (reference sequence). The germline V and J ends were trimmed by 1 base and 1 base, with 14 bases remaining between them. In nucleotides, the CDR3 is TGTGCCAGCAGCTTAGAATTTGGGGCAGAGAGCAATCAGCCCCAGCATTTT. This encodes CASSLEFGAESNQPQHF.

This chain links TRBV2 with TRBJ2-7; TRBD2 matches at 10 bases. The CDR3 covers 16 residues. Germline CDR1 and CDR2: SNHLY and FYNNEI. V was clipped by 6 bases and J by 7 bases; unmatched bases: 15. As DNA, the CDR3 is TGTGCCAGCAGCCCAGGGTTAGACTCAGCGGGGGGGGAGCAGTACTTC. Its translation is CASSPGLDSAGGEQYF.

The chain carries TRBV2 and TRBJ2-3; 12 nucleotides match TRBD2. Germline assignment: CDR1 SNHLY and CDR2 FYNNEI. The V segment lost 7 bases and the J segment 6 bases; nucleotides outside the gene matches: 8. The CDR3 spans 15 residues. The CDR3 DNA follows: TGTGCCAGCAATGGACTAGCGGGGTTAGGGGATACGCAGTATTTT. Translation gives CASNGLAGLGDTQYF. The full variable domain, completed using reference TRBV2 and TRBJ2-3, is EPEVTQTPSHQVTQMGQEVILRCVPISNHLYFYWYRQILGQKVEFLVSFYNNEISEKSEIFDDQFSVERPDGSNFTLKIRSTKLEDSAMYFCASNGLAGLGDTQYFGPGTRLTVL.